This TCR beta chain originates from a study of OX40 agonist ivuxolimab in advanced cancers. In its sample, this clone was seen once. As yet, its antigen is unknown. Patients were ineligible given autoimmune disease history or systemic immunosuppression. V shed 1 base and J shed 4 bases, with 10 bases lying between them. This CDR3 has 14 amino acids. The germline V gene has CDR1 LGHNA and CDR2 YNFKEQ. Clones were sequenced by immunoSEQ multiplex PCR, and TCRdb holds only the in-frame ones, with some missing. The sample lists 28,000 or so clones; around nine tenths were seen once. The study, taken as a whole, reports: Both blood CD4+ and CD8+ T cells showed clonal growth by week 6 at 0.1 to 3.0 mg/kg.

This TCR was recovered from an adult with an advanced solid tumor such as melanoma, head and neck, liver or kidney cancer. The J gene is TRBJ1-1, the V gene TRBV4-2; no clear D. Sample: CD4+ or CD8+ T cells sorted from blood, taken in a trial of the OX40 agonist ivuxolimab. CDR3 residues: CASSQGGVPTEAFF. CDR3 sequence (DNA): TGTGCCAGCAGCCAAGGCGGGGTCCCCACTGAAGCTTTCTTT.